The clone carrying this T cell receptor beta chain was seen more than once but under ten times. Its target is unknown. This sample's treatment: around 19 received Ad26.COV2.S at low or high dose, single or two shots; about 5 received placebo; per-sample allocation not given. Specimen acquisition occurred on day 63 following the initial vaccine or placebo injection. Wuhan-strain spike was delivered by a replication-incompetent Ad26 vector. This entry comes from a study of Ad26.COV2.S vaccination and SARS-CoV-2 variants. Study details: Dosing was one shot or two shots 56 days apart. Study findings and constraints: Total T cell responses were possibly underestimated by TCR breadth and depth analyses. Vaccine and placebo recipients had comparable breadth of non-spike TCRs.

CDR3 size: 14 residues. After removal of 7 bases from V and 6 bases from J, the junction contained 9 bases not matched to a gene. Per germline, CDR1 MNHEY and CDR2 SVGAGI. TCRdb's table, derived via immunoSEQ multiplex PCR, lists solely in-frame clones and lacks some. In the table there are about 680,000 clones, 89% of which are singletons. This specimen consisted of peripheral blood, obtained in a trial of Ad26.COV2.S vaccine versus placebo. This TCR was recovered from a person between 18 and 65 years old who received the Ad26.COV2.S COVID-19 vaccine or a placebo. This chain uses TRBV6-5 with TRBJ1-5; 7 positions match TRBD1. CDR3 in amino acids: CASIPARQGQPQHF. DNA of the CDR3: TGTGCCAGCATCCCAGCCCGACAGGGTCAGCCCCAGCATTTT.